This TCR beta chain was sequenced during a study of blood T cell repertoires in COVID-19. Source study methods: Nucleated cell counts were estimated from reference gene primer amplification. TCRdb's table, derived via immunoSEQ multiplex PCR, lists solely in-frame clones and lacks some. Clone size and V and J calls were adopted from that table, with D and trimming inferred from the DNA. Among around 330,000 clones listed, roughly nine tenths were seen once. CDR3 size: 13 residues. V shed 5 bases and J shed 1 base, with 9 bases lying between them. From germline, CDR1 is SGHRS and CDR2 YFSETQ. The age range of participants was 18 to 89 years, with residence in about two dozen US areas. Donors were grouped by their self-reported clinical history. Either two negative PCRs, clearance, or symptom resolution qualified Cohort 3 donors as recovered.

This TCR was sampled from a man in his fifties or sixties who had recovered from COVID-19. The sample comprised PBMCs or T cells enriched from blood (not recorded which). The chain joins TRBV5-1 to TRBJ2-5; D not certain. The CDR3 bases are TGCGCCAGCAGGCGAAATTTCCAAGAGACCCAGTACTTC. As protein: CASRRNFQETQYF.